This T cell receptor (beta chain) was sequenced for a study of tumor and adjacent non-tumor tissue in lung cancer. General study points: In normal lung, the top 100 clones were significantly more dominant than in tumor.

The template was RNA from unsorted bulk tissue. V lost 9 bases and J 4 bases, leaving 12 bases between the germline ends. The CDR3 contains 12 residues. In germline, CDR1 is SGHNT, CDR2 YYREEE (reference sequence). In the case of this clonotype: The antigen remains undetermined.

Three rounds of nested PCR, following a modified ARM-PCR protocol, produced the TCRbeta library. TCRdb re-called the multiplex PCR reads with MiXCR, one entry per CDR3 protein. Of 84,000 or so distinct CDR3 sequences listed, about three fifths were seen once; the top ten hold around 15%. This sequence was found in a man in his sixties or seventies with non-small cell lung cancer. The chain recombines TRBV5-4 with TRBJ2-3; D gene ambiguous. Sequencing used lung tumor tissue. The CDR3 nucleotides are TGTGCCACCAGATCTATAGCAGATACGCAGTATTTT. It translates to CATRSIADTQYF.